This TCR beta chain was identified in a study of OX40 agonist ivuxolimab in advanced cancers. Method: immunoSEQ multiplex PCR; TCRdb's copy keeps in-frame clones and lacks some. Of just under 65,000 clones listed, almost 85% were seen once; the top ten hold roughly 9.2%. This clone occurred once. V lost 0 bases and J 3 bases, leaving 6 bases between the germline ends. The CDR3 loop spans 13 amino acids. Germline CDR1 SEHNR, CDR2 FQNEAQ (reference sequence). The source material was CD4+ or CD8+ T cells sorted from blood, sampled in a trial of the OX40 agonist ivuxolimab. The TCR comes from an adult with an advanced solid tumor such as melanoma, head and neck, liver or kidney cancer. This chain connects TRBV7-9 to TRBJ2-7; D unresolved. The CDR3 DNA reads TGTGCCAGCAGCTTAGCGAGTGACTACGAGCAGTACTTC. Protein: CASSLASDYEQYF.